Sequencing of this T cell receptor beta chain was carried out in a study of early T cells in non-severe SARS-CoV-2 infection. Study overall: Unpaired chains resulted from sequencing bulk RNA of unsorted whole blood. Study findings and constraints: Lookups in VDJdb leaned toward anti-spike CD8 responses and missed private and CD4 specificities.

The length of the CDR3 is 18 residues. V dropped 1 base and J dropped 1; count of bases not matched to a gene: 8. In germline, CDR1 is LNHDA, CDR2 SQIVND (reference sequence). Tagging with unique molecular identifiers was applied to individual cDNA molecules. One entry per CDR3 protein results from TCRdb running MiXCR on the 5' RACE reads. The sample includes more than 90,000 distinct CDR3 sequences, 9.5% to 12% seen only once; the top ten take approximately 5.3%. Of note for this clonotype: Its antigen is unidentified.

The TCR comes from an adult who was a healthcare worker with PCR-confirmed SARS-CoV-2 infection or an uninfected control (not recorded which). V gene TRBV19 combines with J gene TRBJ2-1; TRBD2 matches 9 bases. Sequences were obtained from whole blood. CDR3 DNA sequence: TGTGCCAGTAGTATAGTTAGCGGGAGTATCAGGTCCTACAATGAGCAGTTCTTC. It specifies CASSIVSGSIRSYNEQFF.